This is a list of T cell receptor beta chains from one sample in a study of patients and donors after allogeneic stem cell transplantation. TCRdb re-called the RT-PCR reads with MiXCR, one entry per CDR3 protein. Of around 240,000 distinct CDR3 sequences listed, roughly 14% are singletons. Sequences were obtained from blood, either unsorted or a sorted T cell fraction (not recorded which). Receptor source: a human donor who was either an allogeneic HSCT recipient or a stem cell or donor lymphocyte infusion donor (not recorded which). It is not recorded whose cells these are; they may come from a transplant donor. Both conserved end residues are part of each CDR3. Fields, in order: D gene, clone size, CDR3 length, J gene, V gene, CDR3 protein. D genes are given only for firm matches. Only some rows state a clone size, as once, few, many or a class for expanded clones.

D: NA; size: few; length: 12; J: TRBJ2-3; V: TRBV5-1; CDR3: CASSLIADTQYF
D: TRBD1; size: few; length: 14; J: TRBJ2-3; V: TRBV5-1; CDR3: CASSLVQGADTQYF
D: TRBD1; size: few; length: 15; J: TRBJ2-7; V: TRBV28; CDR3: CASSQGTGPPYEQYF
D: TRBD1; size: many; length: 13; J: TRBJ1-5; V: TRBV29-1; CDR3: CSVLTGRNQPQHF
D: NA; size: many; length: 11; J: TRBJ1-1; V: TRBV20-1; CDR3: CSARRTFGAFF
D: TRBD1; size: few; length: 11; J: TRBJ2-1; V: TRBV30; CDR3: CAWSTGGPTFF
D: NA; size: NA; length: 13; J: TRBJ2-7; V: TRBV5-1; CDR3: CASSRDGRYEQYF
D: NA; size: few; length: 12; J: TRBJ2-5; V: TRBV20-1; CDR3: CSASGDQETQYF
D: TRBD2; size: NA; length: 17; J: TRBJ2-3; V: TRBV5-1; CDR3: CASSLGLAGAPTDTQYF
D: NA; size: NA; length: 17; J: TRBJ1-4; V: TRBV3-1; CDR3: CASSQVFGVRFYEKLFF
D: NA; size: few; length: 14; J: TRBJ2-7; V: TRBV25-1; CDR3: CASSDNTLTYEQYF
D: NA; size: many; length: 13; J: TRBJ2-1; V: TRBV7-3; CDR3: CASSLTYGTTQFF
D: NA; size: once; length: 13; J: TRBJ2-7; V: TRBV7-9; CDR3: CASTGGPSYEQYF
D: NA; size: NA; length: 18; J: TRBJ1-1; V: TRBV19; CDR3: CASSMGTRLKVMNTEAFF
D: NA; size: many; length: 12; J: TRBJ1-4; V: TRBV20-1; CDR3: CSAREMGEKLFF
D: TRBD2; size: few; length: 17; J: TRBJ2-1; V: TRBV4-3; CDR3: CASSQDGTSGGLNEQFF
D: NA; size: NA; length: 14; J: TRBJ1-2; V: TRBV7-9; CDR3: CASSASGYNYGYTF